This TCR beta chain was observed in a study of T-cell memory formation after mild COVID-19. MiXCR, run by TCRdb on the 5' RACE reads, gives a single entry per CDR3 protein. The sample carries about 560,000 distinct CDR3 sequences, about 22% recorded once. Unmatched junction bases numbered 13, after V lost 5 bases and J lost 5 bases. The CDR3 has 16 residues. Germline values: CDR1 SGHVS, CDR2 FNYEAQ. Sample: PBMCs or a T cell subset sorted from them (not recorded which). V and J are TRBV7-6 and TRBJ2-3, with TRBD2 matching 7 bases. This clonotype originated in an adult woman who had mild COVID-19 (a few samples of this study predate the infection). Cell type and time point are not known. The CDR3 DNA sequence: TGTGCCAGCAGCCCTTCTAGCGGCCAAGGGGAAGATACGCAGTATTTT. Its protein product is CASSPSSGQGEDTQYF. Complete variable domain (other parts from reference TRBV7-6 and TRBJ2-3): GAGVSQSPRYKVTKRGQDVALRCDPISGHVSLYWYRQALGQGPEFLTYFNYEAQQDKSGLPNDRFSAERPEGSISTLTIQRTEQRDSAMYRCASSPSSGQGEDTQYFGPGTRLTVL.